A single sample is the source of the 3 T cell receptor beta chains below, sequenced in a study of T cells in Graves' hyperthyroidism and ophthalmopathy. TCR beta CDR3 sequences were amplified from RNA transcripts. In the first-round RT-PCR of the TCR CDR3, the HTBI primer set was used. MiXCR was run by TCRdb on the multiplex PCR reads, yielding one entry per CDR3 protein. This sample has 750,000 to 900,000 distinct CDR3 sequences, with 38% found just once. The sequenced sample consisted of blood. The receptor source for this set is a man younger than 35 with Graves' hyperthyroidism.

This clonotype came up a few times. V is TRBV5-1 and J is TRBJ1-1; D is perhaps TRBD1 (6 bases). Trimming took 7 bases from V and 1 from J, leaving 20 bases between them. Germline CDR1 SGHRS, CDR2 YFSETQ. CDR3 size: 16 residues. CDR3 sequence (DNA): TGCGCCAGCGGGAACCCAGGGGCGCGGCGGAACACTGAAGCTTTCTTT. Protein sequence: CASGNPGARRNTEAFF.

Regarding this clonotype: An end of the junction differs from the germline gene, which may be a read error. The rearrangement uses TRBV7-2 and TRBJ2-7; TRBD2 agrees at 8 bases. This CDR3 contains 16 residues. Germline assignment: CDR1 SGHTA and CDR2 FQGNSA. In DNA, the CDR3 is TGCGCCAGCAGCCAAGATTTAGCGGGATCCTCCTACGAGCAGTACTTC. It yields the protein CASSQDLAGSSYEQYF.

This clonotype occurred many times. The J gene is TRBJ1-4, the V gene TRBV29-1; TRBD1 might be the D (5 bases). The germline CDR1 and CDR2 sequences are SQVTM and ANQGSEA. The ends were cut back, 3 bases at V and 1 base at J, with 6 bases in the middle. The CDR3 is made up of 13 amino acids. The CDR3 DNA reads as TGCAGCGTTGAGGACAAAACTAATGAAAAACTGTTTTTT. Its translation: CSVEDKTNEKLFF.